This T cell receptor (beta chain) comes out of a study of T-cell memory formation after mild COVID-19. This clonotype has at least ten counts. Its antigen is currently unknown. CDR3 length: 12 residues. Between the trimmed V and J ends, which lost 3 bases and 5 bases, there was a span of 7 bases. CDR1 SGHTA and CDR2 FQGNSA come from the germline V gene. Overall study findings and caveats: Clones that contracted from day 15 to 85 had balanced CD4/CD8; later expanders were CD4+ biased. CM and EM subsets held most contracting CD4+ clones; EMRA held CD8+ ones. Among clones peaking at day 37 in the second wave, SARS-CoV-2 specificity remained unconfirmed.

5'RACE with constant-segment primers yielded barcoded, UMI-tagged TCR alpha and TCR beta cDNA libraries. A single record per CDR3 protein comes from TCRdb applying MiXCR to the 5' RACE reads. The sample comprises roughly 51,000 distinct CDR3 sequences, over 6.5% of which are singletons, and roughly 1.5% rests with the top ten. The sequence was collected from a young man who had mild COVID-19 (a few samples of this study predate the infection). Cell type and time point are not known. The chain combines TRBV7-2 with TRBJ2-5; D gene ambiguous. Sequences were obtained from PBMCs or a T cell subset sorted from them (not recorded which). The CDR3 sequence: CASSLDRETQYF. The DNA of the CDR3 is TGTGCCAGCAGCTTGGATAGGGAGACCCAGTACTTC.